One and the same sample provided the 2 T cell receptor beta chains below, sequenced in a study of glioma-infiltrating T cells. The iRepertoire nested amplicon-rescue multiplex PCR amplified TCR alpha and beta CDR3s from RNA. A single record per CDR3 protein comes from TCRdb applying MiXCR to the multiplex PCR reads. The sample carries roughly 100,000 distinct CDR3 sequences, approximately 42% recorded once. Material for sequencing was glioma tissue, nonneoplastic brain tissue, or PBMCs (not recorded which). These TCRs come from a human donor with low-grade glioma or glioblastoma, undergoing nonglioma brain surgery, or in good health (not recorded which).

This clonotype came up many times. The J gene is TRBJ1-1, the V gene TRBV14; no clear D gene. The germline V gene encodes CDR1 SGHDN and CDR2 FVKESK. Trimming cost V 3 bases and J 3 bases, with 11 bases left between them. The CDR3 runs 14 residues. CDR3: CASSQTRGYTEAFF. The CDR3 nucleotides are TGTGCCAGCAGCCAGACACGGGGTTACACTGAAGCTTTCTTT.

In regard to this clonotype: It is likely a read error, because the conserved phenylalanine at the end of the CDR3 is missing. J is TRBJ1-1 and V is TRBV2; no firm D call. V shed 6 bases and J shed 7 bases, with 12 bases lying between them. CDR1 is SNHLY and CDR2 is FYNNEI in the germline V gene. This CDR3 is 12 amino acids long. DNA for the CDR3: TGTGCCAGCAGCCAATTTGCCGGTGAAGCTTTCCTT. As protein: CASSQFAGEAFL.